The 25 T cell receptor beta chains below come from one sample, sequenced in a study of blood T cell repertoires in COVID-19. Using immunoSEQ multiplex PCR, the repertoire was profiled, and TCRdb retains in-frame clones only, with some absent. This table holds roughly 150,000 clones, 84% found once. Sequencing was performed on peripheral blood. Every receptor here comes from a woman between 45 and 65 years old with acute or convalescent COVID-19.

This clone turned up a few times. The gene calls are TRBV4-3 and TRBJ2-4; 9 bases fit TRBD1. J gave up 7 bases and V 2 bases, and 6 bases lay outside the gene matches. CDR1 LGHNA and CDR2 YSLEER come from the germline V gene. CDR3 length: 15 residues. As DNA, the CDR3 is TGCGCCAGCAGCCAAACGAGGGACAGGGTTAACATTCAGTACTTC. It yields the protein CASSQTRDRVNIQYF.

The rearrangement joins TRBV7-8 to TRBJ1-1; no reliable D call. Germline-derived CDR1 and CDR2 are SGHVS and FQNEAQ. With 2 bases removed from V and 2 bases from J, the gap between germline ends came to 6 bases. This CDR3 spans 13 amino acids. The DNA of the CDR3 is TGTGCCAGCAGCTTATTAGAAAACACTGAAGCTTTCTTT. The encoded protein is CASSLLENTEAFF. Full variable domain (remainder filled in from reference TRBV7-8 and TRBJ1-1): GAGVSQSPRYKVAKRGQDVALRCDPISGHVSLFWYQQALGQGPEFLTYFQNEAQLDKSGLPSDRFFAERPEGSVSTLKIQRTQQEDSAVYLCASSLLENTEAFFGQGTRLTVV.

The V gene is TRBV6-2 or TRBV6-3, the J gene TRBJ1-1, with D maybe TRBD1 (5 bases). The V and J ends lost 6 bases and 4 bases respectively, with 12 bases between them. The CDR3 has 13 amino acids. Looked up from germline, CDR1 is MNHEY and CDR2 is SVGEGT. CDR3 coding DNA: TGTGCCAGCAGCCAACAGGTAATCACTGAAGCTTTCTTT. Amino acid sequence: CASSQQVITEAFF.

The V and J genes are TRBV7-2 and TRBJ1-3; D not resolved. The CDR3 consists of 18 residues. Trimming took 4 bases from V and 4 from J, leaving 23 bases between them. Per the germline V gene, CDR1 is SGHTA and CDR2 is FQGNSA. DNA of the CDR3: TGTGCCAGCAGCTCGAAACCTGTCGGAGTCTCTAGGGGAAACACCATATATTTT. Translated, it gives CASSSKPVGVSRGNTIYF. The variable domain in full, with the rest retrieved from reference TRBV7-2 and TRBJ1-3, is GAGVSQSPSNKVTEKGKDVELRCDPISGHTALYWYRQSLGQGLEFLIYFQGNSAPDKSGLPSDRFSAERTGGSVSTLTIQRTQQEDSAVYLCASSSKPVGVSRGNTIYFGEGSWLTVV.

This chain links TRBV7-9 with TRBJ1-5; maybe TRBD1 (5 bases). The ends were cut back, 5 bases at V and 4 bases at J, with 9 bases in the middle. Germline CDR1 SEHNR, CDR2 FQNEAQ (reference sequence). This CDR3 spans 13 amino acids. CDR3 nucleotides: TGTGCCAGCAGCACTCAGGGAAATCAGCCCCAGCATTTT. Protein: CASSTQGNQPQHF.

The CDR3 DNA is TGTGCCAGCAACCGTGCTACTCCACAAGAGACCCAGTACTTC. Its protein is CASNRATPQETQYF. The V call is TRBV11-2, the J call TRBJ2-5; D gene ambiguous. CDR1 is SGHAT and CDR2 is FQNNGV in the germline V gene. V shed 7 bases and J shed 2 bases, with 14 bases lying between them. CDR3 length equals 14 residues. Using reference TRBV11-2 and TRBJ2-5 for the parts outside the CDR3, the full variable domain is EAGVAQSPRYKIIEKRQSVAFWCNPISGHATLYWYQQILGQGPKLLIQFQNNGVVDDSQLPKDRFSAERLKGVDSTLKIQPAKLEDSAVYLCASNRATPQETQYFGPGTRLLVL.

The V and J genes are TRBV6-2 or TRBV6-3 and TRBJ2-5, with TRBD2 identical over 13 bases. Germline CDR1 and CDR2: MNHEY and SVGEGT. The CDR3 length is 18 residues. V shed 2 bases and J 1 base; nucleotides not matched to a gene: 7. CDR3 bases: TGTGCCAGCAGTTACGGGGGACTAGCGGGGCTTCTCCAAGAGACCCAGTACTTC. Its translation is CASSYGGLAGLLQETQYF.

The chain combines TRBV3-1 (or the pseudogene TRBV3-2) with TRBJ2-7; D gene unclear. The CDR3 consists of 18 residues. Germline V CDR1 and CDR2: LGHDT, YNNKEL (reference sequence). V lost 7 bases to trimming and J lost 6 bases, with 31 bases between them. This CDR3 is CASILIKPNEFCKIEQYF. The CDR3 bases are TGTGCCAGCATCCTCATAAAGCCCAATGAATTCTGCAAAATCGAGCAGTACTTC.

A note on this clone: Distinct nucleotide sequences in the sample also encode this CDR3. DNA for the CDR3: TGTGCCAGCAGCCAAGATCGCGAGCAGTACTTC. It yields the protein CASSQDREQYF. The rearrangement joins TRBV14 to TRBJ2-7; no reliable D call. This CDR3 is built from 11 residues. Trimming shortened V by 0 bases and J by 6 bases, and 3 bases separated the two germline ends. The germline V gene encodes CDR1 SGHDN and CDR2 FVKESK.

The V gene is TRBV7-2, the J gene TRBJ1-2; D gene ambiguous. Per germline, CDR1 SGHTA and CDR2 FQGNSA. Trimming removed 2 bases from V and 3 bases from J, with 7 bases in between. This CDR3 contains 13 residues. The CDR3 sequence is CASSLNRDYGYTF. DNA for the CDR3: TGTGCCAGCAGCTTAAATCGAGACTATGGCTACACCTTC.

This clone has only a few counts. The chain employs TRBV19 and TRBJ1-5, with 8 bases lining up with TRBD1. The V segment lost 4 bases and the J segment 4 bases; nucleotides outside the gene matches: 3. The CDR3 loop spans 14 amino acids. Germline values: CDR1 LNHDA, CDR2 SQIVND (reference sequence). Written as DNA, the CDR3 is TGTGCCAGTAGTACGGACAGGGTAAATCAGCCCCAGCATTTT. Protein: CASSTDRVNQPQHF.

V gene TRBV28 combines with J gene TRBJ2-6; 7 nucleotides line up with TRBD1. Looked up from germline, CDR1 is MDHEN and CDR2 is SYDVKM. CDR3 length: 14 residues. After removal of 5 bases from V and 8 bases from J, the junction contained 6 bases not matched to a gene. CDR3 loop: CASSPLTGSNVLTF. The DNA of the CDR3 is TGTGCCAGCAGTCCCCTGACAGGGTCCAACGTCCTGACTTTC.

The J gene is TRBJ2-2, the V gene TRBV7-8; no definite D call. This CDR3 contains 13 residues. Germline lookup yields CDR1 SGHVS and CDR2 FQNEAQ. Deletions cut 5 bases from V and 3 bases from J, with 7 bases between. The DNA of the CDR3 is TGTGCCAGCAGCCTCCCGGACACCGGGGAGCTGTTTTTT. Protein sequence: CASSLPDTGELFF.

The chain couples TRBV4-3 to TRBJ2-3, with 9 bases matching TRBD2. The ends lost 0 bases at V and 5 bases at J; junction bases unmatched: 9. The CDR3 sequence is 17 residues long. The germline CDR1 and CDR2 sequences are LGHNA and YSLEER. The CDR3 region is CASSQDRAGGYGDTQYF. DNA of the CDR3: TGCGCCAGCAGCCAAGATCGGGCGGGGGGGTATGGAGATACGCAGTATTTT.

The chain combines TRBV2 with TRBJ2-3; 7 nucleotides match TRBD2. CDR1 SNHLY and CDR2 FYNNEI come from the germline V gene. The CDR3 consists of 14 residues. The ends lost 6 bases at V and 3 bases at J; junction bases unmatched: 6. The CDR3: CASRAGLVTDTQYF. The CDR3 nucleotides are TGTGCCAGCAGAGCGGGACTGGTAACAGATACGCAGTATTTT.

This chain uses TRBV18 with TRBJ1-1, with D maybe TRBD1 (6 bases). V was trimmed by 5 bases and J by 0 bases, leaving 13 bases between them. The CDR3 length is 15 residues. Germline V gives CDR1 KGHSH, CDR2 LQKENI. The CDR3 protein is CASSADRLMNTEAFF. Here the CDR3 DNA reads TGTGCCAGCTCAGCGGACAGACTTATGAACACTGAAGCTTTCTTT.

The gene calls are TRBV6-2 or TRBV6-3 and TRBJ2-3; no definite D call. In germline, CDR1 is MNHEY, CDR2 SVGEGT. V was pared by 2 bases and J by 1 base, with 10 bases between. The CDR3 has 15 amino acids. In DNA form, the CDR3 reads TGTGCCAGCAGTTACCCCCTAGATGGCACAGATACGCAGTATTTT. Protein product: CASSYPLDGTDTQYF.

The chain joins TRBV2 to TRBJ2-5; 14 bases align to TRBD2. The CDR3 sequence is 15 residues long. Germline CDR1 is SNHLY and CDR2 is FYNNEI. Trimming took 7 bases from V and 7 from J; bases not matched to a gene: 8. This CDR3 reads CASMRLAGGPGTQYF. In nucleotides, the CDR3 is TGTGCCAGCATGAGACTAGCGGGAGGGCCGGGGACCCAGTACTTC.

This clone was detected a few times. The genes are TRBV7-9 and TRBJ2-5; weak D call: TRBD1 (5 bases). V was pared by 3 bases and J by 5 bases, with 10 bases between. This CDR3 has 13 residues. Germline assignment: CDR1 SEHNR and CDR2 FQNEAQ (reference sequence). The CDR3 loop is CASSFPGIETQYF. CDR3 bases: TGTGCCAGCAGCTTTCCAGGGATTGAGACCCAGTACTTC.

The chain couples TRBV7-8 to TRBJ2-5; 8 bases line up with TRBD2. The V and J ends lost 4 bases and 7 bases, in that order; junction bases with no gene match: 17. Germline CDR1 and CDR2: SGHVS and FQNEAQ. This CDR3 contains 17 residues. In DNA, the CDR3 is TGTGCCAGCAGCTACTCTTTGTTAGCGGGGTCCCATGGGACCCAGTACTTC. Its translation: CASSYSLLAGSHGTQYF.

This clone was seen a handful of times. The chain links TRBV10-1 to TRBJ1-2; a possible D gene is TRBD1 (6 bases). CDR3 length: 14 amino acids. CDR1 is WNHNN and CDR2 is SYGVQD in the germline V gene (reference sequence). Trimming removed 10 bases at V and 1 base at J, with 16 bases between. CDR3 DNA sequence: TGCGCCATCTCGTCGGCACAGGGTAACTATGGCTACACCTTC. Amino acids: CAISSAQGNYGYTF.

V is TRBV9 and J is TRBJ2-7; 9 nucleotides agree with TRBD1. V dropped 4 bases and J dropped 5; count of bases not matched to a gene: 10. The CDR3 totals 15 residues. Germline CDR1 reads SGDLS; CDR2 reads YYNGEE. The CDR3 nucleotides read TGTGCCAGCAGCACAGACGGGACAGGGTACGACGAGCAGTACTTC. It yields the protein CASSTDGTGYDEQYF.

The V gene is TRBV12-3 or TRBV12-4, the J gene TRBJ2-7; D not resolved. Trimming removed 8 bases at V and 6 bases at J, with 14 bases between. This CDR3 comprises 12 residues. The CDR3 region is CASRIPGGEQYF. Here the CDR3 DNA reads TGTGCCAGCCGGATCCCAGGTGGCGAGCAGTACTTC.

This chain links TRBV3-1 (or the pseudogene TRBV3-2) with TRBJ2-1; TRBD2 aligns across 9 bases. Germline CDR1 reads LGHDT; CDR2 reads YNNKEL (reference sequence). This CDR3 contains 15 residues. Trimming took 4 bases from V and 3 from J; bases not matched to a gene: 4. CDR3 sequence (DNA): TGTGCCAGCAGCCCGAGCGGGAGGCTCTACAATGAGCAGTTCTTC. Residues: CASSPSGRLYNEQFF.

The table lists this clone with a few counts. V and J are TRBV18 and TRBJ1-2; 9 positions agree with TRBD1. The CDR3 runs 16 residues. Per germline, CDR1 KGHSH and CDR2 LQKENI. J lost 0 bases, V lost 3 bases, and 5 bases had no gene match. CDR3 bases: TGTGCCAGCTCACCTTGGACAGGGGAGGCTAACTATGGCTACACCTTC. As protein: CASSPWTGEANYGYTF.